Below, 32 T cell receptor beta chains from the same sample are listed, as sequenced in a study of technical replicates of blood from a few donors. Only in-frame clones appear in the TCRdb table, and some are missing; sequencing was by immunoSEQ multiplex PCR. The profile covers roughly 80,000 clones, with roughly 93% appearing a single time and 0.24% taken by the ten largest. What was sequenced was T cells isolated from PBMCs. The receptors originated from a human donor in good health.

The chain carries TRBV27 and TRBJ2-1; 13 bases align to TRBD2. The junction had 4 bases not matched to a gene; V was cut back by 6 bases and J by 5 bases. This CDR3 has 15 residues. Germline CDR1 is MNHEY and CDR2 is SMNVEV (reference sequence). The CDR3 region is CASSPGLAGNNEQFF. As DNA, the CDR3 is TGTGCCAGCAGCCCGGGACTAGCGGGAAACAATGAGCAGTTCTTC.

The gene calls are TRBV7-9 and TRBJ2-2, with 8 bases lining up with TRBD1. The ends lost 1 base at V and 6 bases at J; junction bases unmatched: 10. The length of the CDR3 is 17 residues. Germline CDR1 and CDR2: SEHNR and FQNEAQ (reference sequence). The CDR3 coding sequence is TGTGCCAGCAGCTTAGAACTAGGACAGGGAAAGGCCGGGGAGCTGTTTTTT. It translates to CASSLELGQGKAGELFF.

The CDR3 spells CASSEGPSGGPGELFF. The CDR3 DNA reads as TGTGCCAGCAGTGAAGGCCCTAGCGGGGGTCCCGGGGAGCTGTTTTTT. V is TRBV2 and J is TRBJ2-2, with 10 bases identical to TRBD2. Germline values: CDR1 SNHLY, CDR2 FYNNEI. This CDR3 is built from 16 residues. V was clipped by 1 base and J by 6 bases; unmatched bases: 5.

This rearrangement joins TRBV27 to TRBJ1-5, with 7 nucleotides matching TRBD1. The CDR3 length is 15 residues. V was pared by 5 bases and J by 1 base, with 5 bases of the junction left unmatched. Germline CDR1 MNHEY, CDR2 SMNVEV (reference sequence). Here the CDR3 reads CASSRWGQSNQPQHF. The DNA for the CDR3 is TGTGCCAGCAGTAGATGGGGACAGAGCAATCAGCCCCAGCATTTT.

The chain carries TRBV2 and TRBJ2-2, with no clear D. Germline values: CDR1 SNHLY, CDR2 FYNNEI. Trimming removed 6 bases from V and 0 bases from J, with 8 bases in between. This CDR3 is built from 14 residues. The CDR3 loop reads CASRYDTNTGELFF. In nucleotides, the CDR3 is TGTGCCAGCAGATACGACACGAACACCGGGGAGCTGTTTTTT.

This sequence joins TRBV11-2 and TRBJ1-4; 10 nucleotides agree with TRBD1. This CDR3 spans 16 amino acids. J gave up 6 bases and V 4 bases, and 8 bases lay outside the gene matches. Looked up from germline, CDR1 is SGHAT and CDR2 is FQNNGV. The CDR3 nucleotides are TGTGCCAGCAGCTCTCGACAGGGGGCGTTGCATGAAAAACTGTTTTTT. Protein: CASSSRQGALHEKLFF.

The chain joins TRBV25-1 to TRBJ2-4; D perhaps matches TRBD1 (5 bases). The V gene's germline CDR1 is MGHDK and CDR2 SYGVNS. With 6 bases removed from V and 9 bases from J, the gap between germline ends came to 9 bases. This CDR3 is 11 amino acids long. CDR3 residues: CASRTVGIQYF. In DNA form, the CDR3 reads TGTGCCAGCAGGACAGTGGGCATTCAGTACTTC.

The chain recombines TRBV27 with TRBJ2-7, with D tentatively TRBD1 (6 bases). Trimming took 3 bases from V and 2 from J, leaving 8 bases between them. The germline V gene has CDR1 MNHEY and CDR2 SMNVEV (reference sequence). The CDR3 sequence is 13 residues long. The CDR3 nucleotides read TGTGCCAGCAGTTTTCAGGGGCCCTACGAGCAGTACTTC. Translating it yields CASSFQGPYEQYF.

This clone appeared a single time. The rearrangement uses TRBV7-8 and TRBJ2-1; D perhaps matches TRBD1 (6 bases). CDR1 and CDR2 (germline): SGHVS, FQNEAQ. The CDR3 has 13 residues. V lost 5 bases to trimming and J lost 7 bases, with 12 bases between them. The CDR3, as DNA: TGTGCCAGCAGCCCAGGGGTTGTTAATGAGCAGTTCTTC. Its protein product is CASSPGVVNEQFF.

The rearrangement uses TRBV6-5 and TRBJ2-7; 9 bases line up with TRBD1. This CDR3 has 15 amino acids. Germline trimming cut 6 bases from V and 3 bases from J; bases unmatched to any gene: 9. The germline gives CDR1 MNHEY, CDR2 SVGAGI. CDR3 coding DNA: TGTGCCAGCAGCAGCCCGGGACAGGGTCTCTACGAGCAGTACTTC. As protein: CASSSPGQGLYEQYF.

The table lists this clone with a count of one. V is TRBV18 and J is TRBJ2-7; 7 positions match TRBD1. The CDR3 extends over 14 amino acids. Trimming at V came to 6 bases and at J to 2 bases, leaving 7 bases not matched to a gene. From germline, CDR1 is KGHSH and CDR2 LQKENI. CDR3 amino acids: CASSLGTDAYEQYF. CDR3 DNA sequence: TGTGCCAGCTCGCTGGGGACAGATGCCTACGAGCAGTACTTC.

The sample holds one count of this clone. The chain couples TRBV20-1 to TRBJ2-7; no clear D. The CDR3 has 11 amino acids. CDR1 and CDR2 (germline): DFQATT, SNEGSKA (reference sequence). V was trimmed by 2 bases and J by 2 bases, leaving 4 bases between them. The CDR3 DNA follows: TGCAGTGCTAGAATCACCTACGAGCAGTACTTC. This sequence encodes CSARITYEQYF.

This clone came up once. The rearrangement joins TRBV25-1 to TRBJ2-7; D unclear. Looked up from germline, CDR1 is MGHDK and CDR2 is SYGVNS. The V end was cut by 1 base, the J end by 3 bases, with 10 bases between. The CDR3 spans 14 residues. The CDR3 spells CASSESGFSYEQYF. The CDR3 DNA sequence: TGTGCCAGCAGTGAATCCGGGTTCAGCTACGAGCAGTACTTC.

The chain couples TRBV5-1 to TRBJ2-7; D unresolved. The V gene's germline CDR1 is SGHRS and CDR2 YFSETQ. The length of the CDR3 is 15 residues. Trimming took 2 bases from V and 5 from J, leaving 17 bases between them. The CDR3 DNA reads TGCGCCAGCAGCTTACAGCCAGAAGCCTCTGACGAGCAGTACTTC. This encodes CASSLQPEASDEQYF. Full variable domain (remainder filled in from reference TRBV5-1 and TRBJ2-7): KAGVTQTPRYLIKTRGQQVTLSCSPISGHRSVSWYQQTPGQGLQFLFEYFSETQRNKGNFPGRFSGRQFSNSRSEMNVSTLELGDSALYLCASSLQPEASDEQYFGPGTRLTVT.

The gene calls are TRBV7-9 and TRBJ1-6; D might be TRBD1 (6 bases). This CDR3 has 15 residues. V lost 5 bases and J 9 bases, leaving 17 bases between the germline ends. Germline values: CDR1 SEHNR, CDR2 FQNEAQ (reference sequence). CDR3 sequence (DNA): TGTGCCAGCAGCGCGTCGGACAGTAAATCTTCACCCCTCCACTTT. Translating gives CASSASDSKSSPLHF.

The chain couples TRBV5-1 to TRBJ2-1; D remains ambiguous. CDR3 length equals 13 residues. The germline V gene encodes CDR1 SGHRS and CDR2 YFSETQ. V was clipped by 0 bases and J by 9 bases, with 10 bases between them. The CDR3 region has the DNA TGCGCCAGCAGCTTGGAACCGTCGGGTGAGCAGTTCTTC. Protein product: CASSLEPSGEQFF. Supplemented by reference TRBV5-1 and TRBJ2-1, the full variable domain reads KAGVTQTPRYLIKTRGQQVTLSCSPISGHRSVSWYQQTPGQGLQFLFEYFSETQRNKGNFPGRFSGRQFSNSRSEMNVSTLELGDSALYLCASSLEPSGEQFFGPGTRLTVL.

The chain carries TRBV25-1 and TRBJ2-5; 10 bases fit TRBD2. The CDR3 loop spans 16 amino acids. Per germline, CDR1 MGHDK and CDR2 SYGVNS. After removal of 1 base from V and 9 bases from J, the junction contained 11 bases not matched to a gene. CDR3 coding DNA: TGTGCCAGCAGTGAATCCTTAGCGGGAGGCCCGGCCCCCCAGTACTTC. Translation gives CASSESLAGGPAPQYF. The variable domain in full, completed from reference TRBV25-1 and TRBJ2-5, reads EADIYQTPRYLVIGTGKKITLECSQTMGHDKMYWYQQDPGMELHLIHYSYGVNSTEKGDLSSESTVSRIRTEHFPLTLESARPSHTSQYLCASSESLAGGPAPQYFGPGTRLLVL.

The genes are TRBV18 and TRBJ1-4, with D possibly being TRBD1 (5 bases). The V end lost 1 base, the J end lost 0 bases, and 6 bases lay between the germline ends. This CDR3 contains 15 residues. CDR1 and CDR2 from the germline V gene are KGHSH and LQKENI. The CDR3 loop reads CASSPLRATNEKLFF. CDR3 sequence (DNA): TGTGCCAGCTCACCACTCAGGGCAACTAATGAAAAACTGTTTTTT.

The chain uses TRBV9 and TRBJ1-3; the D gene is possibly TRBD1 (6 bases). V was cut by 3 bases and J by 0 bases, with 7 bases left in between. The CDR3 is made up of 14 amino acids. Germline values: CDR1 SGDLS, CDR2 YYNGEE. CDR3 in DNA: TGTGCCAGCAGCGCGACAGGCTCTGGAAACACCATATATTTT. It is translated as CASSATGSGNTIYF.

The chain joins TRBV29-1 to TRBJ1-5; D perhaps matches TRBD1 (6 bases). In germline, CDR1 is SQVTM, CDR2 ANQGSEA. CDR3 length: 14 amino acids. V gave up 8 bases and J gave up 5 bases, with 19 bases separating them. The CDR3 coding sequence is TGCAGCCCTCAGGCGGGGGCGCGGTATCAGCCCCAGCATTTT. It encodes CSPQAGARYQPQHF.

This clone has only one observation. The CDR3 nucleotides read TGCAGCGTTGAGGGACTAGAAGAGACCCAGTACTTC. Protein sequence: CSVEGLEETQYF. The chain combines TRBV29-1 with TRBJ2-5; TRBD2 aligns across 8 bases. In germline, CDR1 is SQVTM, CDR2 ANQGSEA. The V gene end was trimmed by 3 bases and the J gene end by 3 bases; junction bases not matched to a gene: 0. This CDR3 has 12 amino acids. Variable domain in full (rest from reference TRBV29-1 and TRBJ2-5): SAVISQKPSRDICQRGTSLTIQCQVDSQVTMMFWYRQQPGQSLTLIATANQGSEATYESGFVIDKFPISRPNLTFSTLTVSNMSPEDSSIYLCSVEGLEETQYFGPGTRLLVL.

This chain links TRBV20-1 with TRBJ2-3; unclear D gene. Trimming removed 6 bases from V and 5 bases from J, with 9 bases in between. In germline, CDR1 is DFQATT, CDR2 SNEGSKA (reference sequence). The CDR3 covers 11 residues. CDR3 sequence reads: CSARSGDTQYF. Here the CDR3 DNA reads TGCAGTGCCCGTTCAGGAGATACGCAGTATTTT.

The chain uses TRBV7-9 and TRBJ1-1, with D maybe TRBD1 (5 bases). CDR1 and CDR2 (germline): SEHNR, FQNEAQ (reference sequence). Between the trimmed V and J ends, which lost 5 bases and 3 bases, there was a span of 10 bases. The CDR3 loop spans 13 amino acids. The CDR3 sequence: CASSAQGYTEAFF. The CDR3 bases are TGTGCCAGCAGCGCCCAGGGTTACACTGAAGCTTTCTTT.

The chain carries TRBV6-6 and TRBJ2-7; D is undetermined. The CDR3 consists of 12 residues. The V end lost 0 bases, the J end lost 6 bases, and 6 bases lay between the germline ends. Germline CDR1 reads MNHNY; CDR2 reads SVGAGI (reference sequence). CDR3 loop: CASSYSSGEQYF. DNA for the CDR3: TGTGCCAGCAGTTACTCGTCGGGCGAGCAGTACTTC.

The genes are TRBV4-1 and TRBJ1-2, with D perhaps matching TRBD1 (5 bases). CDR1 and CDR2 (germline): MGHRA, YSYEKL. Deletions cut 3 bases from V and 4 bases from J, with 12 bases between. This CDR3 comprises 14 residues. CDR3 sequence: CASSHGGSSYGYTF. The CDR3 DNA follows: TGCGCCAGCAGCCACGGGGGTTCTTCCTATGGCTACACCTTC.

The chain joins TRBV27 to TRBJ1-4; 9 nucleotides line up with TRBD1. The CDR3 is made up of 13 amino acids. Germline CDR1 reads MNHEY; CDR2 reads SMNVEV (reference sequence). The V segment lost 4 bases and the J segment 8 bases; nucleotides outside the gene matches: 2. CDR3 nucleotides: TGTGCCAGCAGTTGGACAGGGGAGGAAAAACTGTTTTTT. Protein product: CASSWTGEEKLFF.

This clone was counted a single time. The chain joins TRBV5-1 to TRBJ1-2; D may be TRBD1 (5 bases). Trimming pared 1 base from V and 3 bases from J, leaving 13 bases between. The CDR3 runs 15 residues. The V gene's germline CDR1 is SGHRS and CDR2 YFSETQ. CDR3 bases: TGCGCCAGCAGCTTGAGTACCGGGGGGGACTATGGCTACACCTTC. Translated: CASSLSTGGDYGYTF.

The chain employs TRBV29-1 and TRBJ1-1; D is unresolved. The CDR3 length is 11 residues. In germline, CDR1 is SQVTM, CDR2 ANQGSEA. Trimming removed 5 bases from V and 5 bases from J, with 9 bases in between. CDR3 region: CSVSSLTEAFF. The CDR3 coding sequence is TGCAGCGTTTCTTCCCTAACTGAAGCTTTCTTT. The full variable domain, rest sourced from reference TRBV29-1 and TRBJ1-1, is SAVISQKPSRDICQRGTSLTIQCQVDSQVTMMFWYRQQPGQSLTLIATANQGSEATYESGFVIDKFPISRPNLTFSTLTVSNMSPEDSSIYLCSVSSLTEAFFGQGTRLTVV.

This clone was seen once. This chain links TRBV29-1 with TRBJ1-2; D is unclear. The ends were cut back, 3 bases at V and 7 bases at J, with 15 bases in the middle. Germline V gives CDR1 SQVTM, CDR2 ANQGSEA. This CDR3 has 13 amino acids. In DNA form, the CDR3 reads TGCAGCGTTGACTTGGAGGGAAAAGGTGGCTACACCTTC. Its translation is CSVDLEGKGGYTF.

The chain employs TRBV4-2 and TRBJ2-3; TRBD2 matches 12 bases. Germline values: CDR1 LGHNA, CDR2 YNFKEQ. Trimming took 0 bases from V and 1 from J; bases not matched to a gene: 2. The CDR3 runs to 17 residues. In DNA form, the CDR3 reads TGTGCCAGCAGCCAAGAGGCTAGCGGGGGGGGCACAGATACGCAGTATTTT. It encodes CASSQEASGGGTDTQYF.

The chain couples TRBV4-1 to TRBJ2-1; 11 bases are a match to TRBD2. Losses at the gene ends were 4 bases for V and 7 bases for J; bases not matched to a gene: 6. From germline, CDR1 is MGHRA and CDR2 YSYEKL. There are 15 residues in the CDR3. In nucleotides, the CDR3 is TGCGCCAGCAGCCCTAGCGGGGGGATCGTAAATGAGCAGTTCTTC. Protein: CASSPSGGIVNEQFF.

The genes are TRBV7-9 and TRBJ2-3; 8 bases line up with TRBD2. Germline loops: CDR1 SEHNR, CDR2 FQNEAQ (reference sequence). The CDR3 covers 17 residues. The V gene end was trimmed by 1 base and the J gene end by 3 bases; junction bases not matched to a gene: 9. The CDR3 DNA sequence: TGTGCCAGCAGCTTAGTTAAGACTAGCGATCGGACAGATACGCAGTATTTT. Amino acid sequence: CASSLVKTSDRTDTQYF.